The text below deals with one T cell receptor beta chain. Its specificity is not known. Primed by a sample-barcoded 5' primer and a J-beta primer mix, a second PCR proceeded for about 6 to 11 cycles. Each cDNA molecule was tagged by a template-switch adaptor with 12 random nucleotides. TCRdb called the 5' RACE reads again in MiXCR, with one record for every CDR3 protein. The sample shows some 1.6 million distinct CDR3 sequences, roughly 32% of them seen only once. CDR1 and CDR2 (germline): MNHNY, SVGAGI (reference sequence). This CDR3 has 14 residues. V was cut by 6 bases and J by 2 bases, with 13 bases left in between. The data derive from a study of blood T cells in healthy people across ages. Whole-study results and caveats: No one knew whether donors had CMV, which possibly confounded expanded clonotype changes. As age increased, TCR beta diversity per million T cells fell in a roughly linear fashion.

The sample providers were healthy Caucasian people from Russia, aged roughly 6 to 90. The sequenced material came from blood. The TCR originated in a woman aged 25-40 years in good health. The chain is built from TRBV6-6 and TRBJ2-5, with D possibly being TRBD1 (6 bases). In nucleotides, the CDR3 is TGTGCCAGCAGCCAACAGGGAGAACAAGAGACCCAGTACTTC. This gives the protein CASSQQGEQETQYF.